This T cell receptor beta chain was identified during a study of CD8 T cells in Susac syndrome. This CDR3 has 14 residues. From germline, CDR1 is SGHAT and CDR2 FQNNGV. Trimming took 4 bases from V and 4 from J, leaving 13 bases between them. With random hexamers, reverse transcription was performed on about 0.5 to 1 ug of RNA. Amplification of the TCR beta CDR3 was carried out by immunoSEQ multiplex PCR, which spanned a total of 54 Vbeta and 13 Jbeta segments. MiXCR, run by TCRdb on the immunoSEQ multiplex PCR reads, gives a single entry per CDR3 protein. The table includes about 300,000 distinct CDR3 sequences, approximately 91% detected once.

Material for sequencing was CD8+ T cells from PBMCs. This chain uses TRBV11-2 with TRBJ2-5, with TRBD1 as a possible D gene (5 bases). The receptor was isolated from a human donor with multiple sclerosis. The CDR3 DNA is TGTGCCAGCAGCTCCGCAGGGCCCACAGAGACCCAGTACTTC. The encoded protein is CASSSAGPTETQYF. Based on the CDR3 plus reference TRBV11-2 and TRBJ2-5, the full variable domain is EAGVAQSPRYKIIEKRQSVAFWCNPISGHATLYWYQQILGQGPKLLIQFQNNGVVDDSQLPKDRFSAERLKGVDSTLKIQPAKLEDSAVYLCASSSAGPTETQYFGPGTRLLVL.